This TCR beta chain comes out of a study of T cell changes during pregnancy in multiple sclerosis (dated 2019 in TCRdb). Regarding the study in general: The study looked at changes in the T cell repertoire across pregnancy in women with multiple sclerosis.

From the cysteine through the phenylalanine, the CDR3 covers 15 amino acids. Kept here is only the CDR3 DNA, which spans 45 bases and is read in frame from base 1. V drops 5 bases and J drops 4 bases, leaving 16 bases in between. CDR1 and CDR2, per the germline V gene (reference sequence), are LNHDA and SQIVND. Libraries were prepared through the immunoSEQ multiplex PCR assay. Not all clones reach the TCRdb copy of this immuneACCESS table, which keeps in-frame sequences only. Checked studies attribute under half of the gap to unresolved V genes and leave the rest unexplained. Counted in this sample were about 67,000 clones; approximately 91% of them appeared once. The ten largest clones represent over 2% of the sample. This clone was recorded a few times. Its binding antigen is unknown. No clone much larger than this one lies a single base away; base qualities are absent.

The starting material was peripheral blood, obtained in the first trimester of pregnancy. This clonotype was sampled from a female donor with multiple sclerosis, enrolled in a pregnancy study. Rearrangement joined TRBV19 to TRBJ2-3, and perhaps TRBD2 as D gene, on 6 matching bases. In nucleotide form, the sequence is TGTGCCAGTAGTGAATCGGGACTCCGGGCAGATACGCAGTATTTT. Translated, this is CASSESGLRADTQYF. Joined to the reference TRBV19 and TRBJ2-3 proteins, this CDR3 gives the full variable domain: DGGITQSPKYLFRKEGQNVTLSCEQNLNHDAMYWYRQDPGQGLRLIYYSQIVNDFQKGDIAEGYSVSREKKESFPLTVTSAQKNPTAFYLCASSESGLRADTQYFGPGTRLTVL.